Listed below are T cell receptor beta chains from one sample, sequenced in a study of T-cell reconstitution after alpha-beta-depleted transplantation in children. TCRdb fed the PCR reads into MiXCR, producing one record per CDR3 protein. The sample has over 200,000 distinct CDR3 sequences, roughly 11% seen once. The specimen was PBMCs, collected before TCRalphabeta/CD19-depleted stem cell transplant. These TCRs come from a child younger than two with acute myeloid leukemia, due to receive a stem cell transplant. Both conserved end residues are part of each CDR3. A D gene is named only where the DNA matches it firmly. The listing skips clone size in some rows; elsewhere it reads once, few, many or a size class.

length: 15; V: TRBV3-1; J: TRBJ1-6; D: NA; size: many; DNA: TGTGCCAGCAGCCAAGGGCAGGGGCAGAATTCACCCCTCCACTTT; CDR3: CASSQGQGQNSPLHF
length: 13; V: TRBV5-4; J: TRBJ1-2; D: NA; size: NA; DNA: TGTGCCAGCAGCTACGGAGGAGGCTATGGCTACACCTTC; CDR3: CASSYGGGYGYTF
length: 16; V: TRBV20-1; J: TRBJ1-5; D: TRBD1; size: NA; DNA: TGCTGTTTCTGGGCGAGCGGGACAGGGGGGAATCAGCCCCAGCATTTT; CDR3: CCFWASGTGGNQPQHF
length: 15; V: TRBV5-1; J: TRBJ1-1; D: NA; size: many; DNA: TGCGCCAGCAGCCCAGGGGAGGGTTTGATCACTGAAGCTTTCTTT; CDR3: CASSPGEGLITEAFF
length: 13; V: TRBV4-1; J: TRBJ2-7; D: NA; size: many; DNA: TGCGCCAGCAGCCCCGAGGCGAGGGGAGAGCAGTACTTC; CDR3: CASSPEARGEQYF
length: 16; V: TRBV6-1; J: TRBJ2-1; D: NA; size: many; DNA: TGTGCCAGCAGTCGATCAAAACTAGGCTCCTACAATGAGCAGTTCTTC; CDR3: CASSRSKLGSYNEQFF
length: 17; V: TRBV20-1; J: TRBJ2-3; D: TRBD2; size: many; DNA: TGCAGTGCCGGGTCCAACGGGGGGGGCGGAGGCACAGATACGCAGTATTTT; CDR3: CSAGSNGGGGGTDTQYF
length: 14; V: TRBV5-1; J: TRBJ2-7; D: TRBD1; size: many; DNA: TGCGCCAGCAGCTTCGAACAGGGGTTGGAAGAGCAGTACTTC; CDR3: CASSFEQGLEEQYF
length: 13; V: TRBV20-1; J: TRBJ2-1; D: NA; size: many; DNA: TGCAGTGCCGCTGACTCACGGAGGAATGAGCAGTTCTTC; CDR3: CSAADSRRNEQFF
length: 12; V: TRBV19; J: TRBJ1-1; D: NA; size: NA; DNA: TGTGCCAGTAAGGGGGACCAGGGAGGCGCTTTCTTT; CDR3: CASKGDQGGAFF
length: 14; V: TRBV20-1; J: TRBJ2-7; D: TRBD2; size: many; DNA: TGCAGTGCCATAGGTGGGACTAGCCGTGGCGAGCAGTACTTC; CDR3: CSAIGGTSRGEQYF
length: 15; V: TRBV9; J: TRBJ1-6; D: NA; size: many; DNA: TGTGCCAGCAGCGTAGCGACGGAACCTAATTCACCCCTCCACTTT; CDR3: CASSVATEPNSPLHF
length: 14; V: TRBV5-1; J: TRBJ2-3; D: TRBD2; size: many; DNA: TGCGCCAGCAGCGCAGTAGCGGGAGTAGATACGCAGTATTTT; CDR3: CASSAVAGVDTQYF
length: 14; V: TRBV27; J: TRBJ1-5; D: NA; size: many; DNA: TGTGCCAGCTGCCGGAGCCAAGGCCATCAGCCCCAGCATTTT; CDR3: CASCRSQGHQPQHF
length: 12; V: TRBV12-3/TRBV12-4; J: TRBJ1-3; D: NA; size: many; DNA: TGTGCCAGCACCCGAAGAGGCCGAGGCATATATTTT; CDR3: CASTRRGRGIYF
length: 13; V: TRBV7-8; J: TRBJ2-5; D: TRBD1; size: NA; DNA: TGTGCCAGCAGCTTACGACAGGGGGAGACCCAGTACTTC; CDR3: CASSLRQGETQYF
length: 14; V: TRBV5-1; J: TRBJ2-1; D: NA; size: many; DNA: TGCGCCAGCATCCAGGGGAGTCAGGCCAATGAGCAGTTCTTC; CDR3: CASIQGSQANEQFF
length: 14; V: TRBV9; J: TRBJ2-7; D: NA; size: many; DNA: TGTGCCAGCAGCGTAGGGGCGGACTCCTACGAGCAGTACTTC; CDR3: CASSVGADSYEQYF
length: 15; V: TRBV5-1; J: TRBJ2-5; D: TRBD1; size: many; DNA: TGCGCCAGCAGCCAGGGGACAGGGCGGCGAGAGACCCAGTACTTC; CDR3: CASSQGTGRRETQYF
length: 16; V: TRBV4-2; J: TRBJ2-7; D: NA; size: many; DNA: TGTGCCAGCAGCCAAGAGCCCGGGACAACTAGCTACGAGCAGTACTTC; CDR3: CASSQEPGTTSYEQYF
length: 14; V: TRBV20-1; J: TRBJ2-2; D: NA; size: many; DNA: TGCAGTGCTAGAGAGGGGGTTGGCTCCGGGGAGCTGTTTTTT; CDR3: CSAREGVGSGELFF
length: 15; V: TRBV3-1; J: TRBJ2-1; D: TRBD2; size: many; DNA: TGTGCCAGCAGCCAGAGGCTAGCGGGATACAATGAGCAGTTCTTC; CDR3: CASSQRLAGYNEQFF
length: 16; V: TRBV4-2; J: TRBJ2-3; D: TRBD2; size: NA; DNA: TGTGCCAGGAGCCCAGGACTAGCGGGAGGCATAGATACGCAGTATTTT; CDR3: CARSPGLAGGIDTQYF
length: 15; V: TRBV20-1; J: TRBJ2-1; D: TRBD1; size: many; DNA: TGCAGTGCTAGAGATGGAGGACAGGGGGCATATGAGCAGTTCTTC; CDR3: CSARDGGQGAYEQFF
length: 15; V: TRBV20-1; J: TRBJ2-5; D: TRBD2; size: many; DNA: TGCAGTGCCCAAACCGGGACTAGCAGCCCCCGGACCCAGTACTTC; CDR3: CSAQTGTSSPRTQYF
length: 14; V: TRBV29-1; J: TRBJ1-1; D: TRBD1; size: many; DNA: TGCAGCGTTGTCGGGTGGACAGGGAACACTGAAGCTTTCTTT; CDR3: CSVVGWTGNTEAFF
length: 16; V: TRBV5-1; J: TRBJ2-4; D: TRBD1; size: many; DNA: TGCGCCAGCAGCCCCGGACAGGGAAGGGCCAAAAACATTCAGTACTTC; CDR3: CASSPGQGRAKNIQYF
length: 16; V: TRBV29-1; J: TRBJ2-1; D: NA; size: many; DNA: TGCAGCGTTTTTGGTTCTCCTTTGAGCTCCTACAATGAGCAGTTCTTC; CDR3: CSVFGSPLSSYNEQFF
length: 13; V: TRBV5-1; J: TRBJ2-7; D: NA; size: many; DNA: TGCGCCAGCAGCGTTGCGGGAACTTACGAGCAGTACTTC; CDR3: CASSVAGTYEQYF